Listed here are 25 T cell receptor delta chains from one sample, sequenced in a study of gamma-delta T cells after stem cell transplantation. TCRdb called clones anew from the RT-PCR reads with CATT. The top ten clones hold less than 25% of a sample with thousands of delta-chain clones, 2.5% to 3% of them seen once. Material: gamma-delta T cells. The receptors come from a human donor. It is not recorded whose cells these are; they may come from a transplant donor.

This clone occurred a few times. Translating this DNA gives a protein that differs at residue 9 from the TCRdb one, which belongs to a much larger clone; a read error is likely, and the protein shown is this translation. The CDR3 coding sequence is TGTGCCTGTGACACCGTTGATGGGAGATACGCAGGGACCGATAAACTCATCTTT. It is translated as CACDTVDGRYAGTDKLIF. This chain links TRDV2 with TRDJ1; D might be TRDD3 (6 bases). CDR1 is GEAIGNYY and CDR2 is EKD in the germline V gene. This CDR3 is 18 amino acids long. The V end was cut by 0 bases, the J end by 2 bases, with 21 bases between.

With respect to this clone: A read error may account for a junction end that differs from germline. The identical CDR3 is also encoded by other nucleotide sequences in the sample. The chain carries TRDV2 and TRDJ1; 8 nucleotides agree with TRDD3. The CDR3 loop spans 19 amino acids. Germline CDR1 reads GEAIGNYY; CDR2 reads EKD. CDR3 nucleotide sequence: TGTGCCTGCGACACCTTGTACTGGGGGGACCTGGACTACACCGATAAACTCATCTTT. Translating it yields CACDTLYWGDLDYTDKLIF.

This clone was detected a few times. This DNA's translation differs at residue 6 from TCRdb's protein, which comes from a much larger clone; a read error is likely, and the protein shown is translated from the DNA. The chain uses TRDV2 and TRDJ1, with 7 positions matching TRDD3. V was clipped by 2 bases and J by 4 bases; unmatched bases: 9. Per germline, CDR1 GEAIGNYY and CDR2 EKD. The CDR3 is made up of 15 amino acids. CDR3 loop: CACDNPGDQDDKLIF. The CDR3 DNA sequence: TGTGCCTGTGACAACCCGGGGGATCAGGACGATAAACTCATCTTT.

Ten or more counts support this clone. V is TRDV2 and J is TRDJ3, with 12 positions matching TRDD3. V dropped 0 bases and J dropped 0; count of bases not matched to a gene: 14. Germline CDR1 is GEAIGNYY and CDR2 is EKD. The CDR3 spans 23 residues. The CDR3 nucleotides read TGTGCCTGTGACACCGTTATGCACACTGGGGGATACTCTAACTCCTGGGACACCCGACAGATGTTTTTC. It encodes CACDTVMHTGGYSNSWDTRQMFF.

This clone was counted between two and nine times. The protein given by TCRdb reflects a much larger clone and differs at residue 8 from this DNA's translation, likely from a read error; the protein shown is the DNA's translation. This sequence joins TRDV2 and TRDJ1, with D tentatively TRDD3 (5 bases). This CDR3 contains 18 residues. The V end lost 7 bases, the J end lost 0 bases, and 26 bases lay between the germline ends. Looked up from germline, CDR1 is GEAIGNYY and CDR2 is EKD. CDR3 in amino acids: CACDSLLEDMPDTDKLIF. DNA of the CDR3: TGTGCCTGCGACTCCTTACTGGAGGATATGCCCGACACCGATAAACTCATCTTT.

As regards this clone: The TCRdb protein comes from a much larger clone and disagrees with this DNA's translation at residue 3, likely due to a read error; the protein given here is derived from the DNA. The V call is TRDV2, the J call TRDJ1; no firm D call. The CDR3 is 17 amino acids. Germline CDR1 is GEAIGNYY and CDR2 is EKD. CDR3 loop: CARDTVRVPGYTDKLIF. In nucleotides, the CDR3 is TGTGCCCGTGACACCGTTCGCGTACCCGGGTACACCGATAAACTCATCTTT.

With respect to this clone: A far larger clone lies a single base away; this is likely a read error. The rearrangement links TRDV2 to TRDJ1; 7 positions agree with TRDD3. This CDR3 is built from 17 residues. Germline assignment: CDR1 GEAIGNYY and CDR2 EKD. J lost 0 bases, V lost 7 bases, and 16 bases had no gene match. The CDR3 DNA follows: TGTGCCTGCGATGGGCTACTGGGGCACCAGAACACCGATAAACTCATCTTT. It translates to CACDGLLGHQNTDKLIF.

A word on this clone: The translation of this DNA and the TCRdb protein of a much larger clone differ at residue 11, probably owing to a read error; the protein shown here is translated from the DNA. J is TRDJ1 and V is TRDV2, with 11 bases that match TRDD3. The CDR3 spans 15 residues. V lost 2 bases, J lost 5 bases, and 6 bases stayed unmatched. CDR1 is GEAIGNYY, CDR2 EKD, per germline. The CDR3 region has the DNA TGTGCCTGTGACATCCTACTGGGGGATAAGGATAAACTCATCTTT. Protein: CACDILLGDKDKLIF.

This clone rates as medium-sized. Other DNA sequences of this sample code for an identical CDR3. The V and J genes are TRDV2 and TRDJ1, with 8 bases lining up with TRDD3. In germline, CDR1 is GEAIGNYY, CDR2 EKD. Losses at the gene ends were 3 bases for V and 10 bases for J; bases not matched to a gene: 24. This CDR3 is 18 amino acids long. This CDR3 reads CACDPLLSHTGDMAGLIF. CDR3 nucleotide sequence: TGTGCCTGTGACCCACTACTATCCCACACGGGGGATATGGCTGGACTCATCTTT.

By sample share, this clone is large (0.1 to 1%). Other DNA sequences within the sample encode an identical CDR3. The chain joins TRDV2 to TRDJ1; D is perhaps TRDD3 (5 bases). The ends were cut back, 5 bases at V and 3 bases at J, with 24 bases in the middle. This CDR3 spans 17 amino acids. CDR1 and CDR2 from the germline V gene are GEAIGNYY and EKD. The CDR3: CACVGMGVSSGADKLIF. The DNA for the CDR3 is TGTGCCTGTGTAGGGATGGGTGTAAGCTCAGGCGCCGATAAACTCATCTTT.

This clone is categorized as medium-sized (0.01 to 0.1%). A far larger clone lies a single base away; this is likely a read error. The chain combines TRDV2 with TRDJ1; 8 bases align to TRDD3. Germline V gene sequence: CDR1 GEAIGNYY, CDR2 EKD. The CDR3 sequence is 17 residues long. J gave up 1 base and V 5 bases, and 14 bases lay outside the gene matches. CDR3 DNA sequence: TGTGCCTGTGGCCCGATACTGGGGGCCACCTCCACCGATAAACTCATCTTT. Translating it yields CACGPILGATSTDKLIF.

This clone was recorded a few times. A far bigger clonotype differs at one base, so this is likely a read error. In the same sample, other DNA sequences code for this CDR3. The genes are TRDV2 and TRDJ3; 9 positions match TRDD3. CDR1 and CDR2 from the germline V gene are GEAIGNYY and EKD. CDR3 length: 20 residues. Germline trimming cut 0 bases from V and 0 bases from J; bases unmatched to any gene: 8. The CDR3 DNA is TGTGCCTGTGACACCGTACTGGGGGACACCGACTCCTGGGACACCCGACAGATGTTTTTC. It codes for CACDTVLGDTDSWDTRQMFF.

This clone has a handful of counts. A far larger clone is one nucleotide away, so this likely arose from a read error. The sample contains more than one DNA sequence encoding this CDR3. This sequence joins TRDV2 and TRDJ1; D uncertain. The CDR3 runs 14 residues. Germline assignment: CDR1 GEAIGNYY and CDR2 EKD. CDR3 nucleotides: TGCGCCTGTGTCCCCTTACAAATCAACGATAAACTCATCTTT. This sequence encodes CACVPLQINDKLIF.

About this clone: TCRdb attributes to this sequence the protein of a much larger clone, which differs from the DNA translation at residue 12; a read error is likely, and the protein displayed is translated from the DNA. The V gene is TRDV2, the J gene TRDJ1, with D unclear. The CDR3 is 18 amino acids. CDR1 is GEAIGNYY and CDR2 is EKD in the germline V gene. V was shortened by 1 base and J by 0 bases, with 20 bases between the two germline ends. CDR3 sequence: CACDTAARTLADTDKLIF. CDR3 nucleotides: TGTGCCTGTGACACTGCCGCCCGAACCCTCGCAGACACCGATAAACTCATCTTT.

This clone was observed a few times. TCRdb records a much larger clone's protein for this DNA, with a difference at residue 4 that likely arises from a read error; the protein given is the translation of the DNA. The chain has TRDV2 and TRDJ3, with D perhaps matching TRDD3 (5 bases). This CDR3 has 18 residues. Germline loops: CDR1 GEAIGNYY, CDR2 EKD. CDR3 sequence: CACGTGGPSSWDTRQMFF. CDR3 sequence (DNA): TGTGCCTGTGGCACCGGGGGGCCGAGCTCCTGGGACACCCGACAGATGTTTTTC.

Concerning this clone itself: A read error is the likely source, as a far larger clone sits one nucleotide away. The chain combines TRDV2 with TRDJ1, with D hard to call. CDR1 and CDR2 from the germline V gene are GEAIGNYY and EKD. The CDR3 consists of 15 residues. V shed 0 bases and J shed 7 bases, with 17 bases lying between them. The CDR3 sequence is CACDTVGSRGGKLIF. In nucleotides, the CDR3 is TGTGCCTGTGACACCGTTGGGTCGAGAGGTGGTAAACTCATCTTT.

This clone is judged medium-sized. The chain combines TRDV2 with TRDJ1, with TRDD3 identical over 11 bases. Trimming cost V 1 base and J 0 bases; bases outside gene matches: 3. CDR3 length: 16 amino acids. The germline V gene has CDR1 GEAIGNYY and CDR2 EKD. The CDR3 DNA reads as TGTGCCTGTGACACACTGGGGGATAGGGACACCGATAAACTCATCTTT. It encodes CACDTLGDRDTDKLIF.

In its sample, this clone was seen a few times. TCRdb attributes to this sequence the protein of a much larger clone, which differs from the DNA translation at residue 11; a read error is likely, and the protein displayed is translated from the DNA. The chain joins TRDV2 to TRDJ1; 8 bases fit TRDD3. The CDR3 spans 20 residues. V trimming: 1 base; J trimming: 0 bases; junction bases outside the gene matches: 18. Germline assignment: CDR1 GEAIGNYY and CDR2 EKD. This CDR3 is CACDTLHTGDGGFNTDKLIF. DNA for the CDR3: TGTGCCTGTGACACTCTCCATACTGGGGATGGGGGATTTAACACCGATAAACTCATCTTT.

This clone turned up a few times. A much larger clone lies one base from this, so it may be a read error. The V and J genes are TRDV2 and TRDJ1, with TRDD3 identical over 8 bases. V trimming: 5 bases; J trimming: 3 bases; junction bases outside the gene matches: 7. From germline, CDR1 is GEAIGNYY and CDR2 EKD. The CDR3 sequence is 14 residues long. The CDR3 nucleotides are TGTGCCTGTGGCATCCTGGGGGAGGCCGATAAACTCATCTTT. Its protein is CACGILGEADKLIF.

There are a few counts of this clone. TCRdb pairs this DNA with a much larger clone's protein that differs at residue 6, likely a read error; the protein shown was translated from the DNA. The chain has TRDV2 and TRDJ1; 9 bases are a match to TRDD3. With 3 bases clipped from V and 2 bases from J, the junction kept 6 bases outside the gene matches. The CDR3 spans 15 residues. Per the germline V gene, CDR1 is GEAIGNYY and CDR2 is EKD. The CDR3 here is CACDSPGDTTDKLIF. DNA of the CDR3: TGTGCCTGTGACTCCCCGGGGGATACAACCGATAAACTCATCTTT.

The chain links TRDV1 to TRDJ1, with a weak D call TRDD2 (5 bases). CDR3 length: 22 amino acids. V dropped 1 base and J dropped 4 bases, with 34 bases sitting between them. Per the germline V gene, CDR1 is TSWWSYY and CDR2 is QGS. The DNA of the CDR3 is TGTGCTCTTGGGGAACGGGTCGGCCTTCTCTACTCCATGATAAGGGTAGTCGATAAACTCATCTTT. Amino acids: CALGERVGLLYSMIRVVDKLIF.

This clone came up a few times. TCRdb shows a much larger clone's protein in place of this DNA's translation, and the two differ at residue 12, likely through a read error; the protein shown is translated from the DNA. The chain uses TRDV2 and TRDJ1; TRDD3 aligns across 7 bases. The CDR3 runs to 17 residues. Looked up from germline, CDR1 is GEAIGNYY and CDR2 is EKD. Trimming took 7 bases from V and 3 from J; bases not matched to a gene: 19. In DNA form, the CDR3 reads TGTGCCTGCGATAGGCTACTGGGGCACCAGAACGCCGATAAACTCATCTTT. Its protein product is CACDRLLGHQNADKLIF.

This clone rates as medium-sized (0.01 to 0.1%). The chain recombines TRDV2 with TRDJ1, with 9 bases that match TRDD3. Germline loops: CDR1 GEAIGNYY, CDR2 EKD. J was trimmed by 4 bases and V by 0 bases; bases with no gene match: 17. The CDR3 has 19 amino acids. The CDR3 sequence is CACDTLYHGDTGRIDKLIF. The CDR3 DNA reads TGTGCCTGTGACACCCTTTACCACGGGGATACGGGGCGGATCGATAAACTCATCTTT.

About this clone: TCRdb's protein, taken from a much larger clone, differs from this DNA's translation at residue 11, likely owing to a read error; the protein displayed comes from the DNA. V gene TRDV2 combines with J gene TRDJ1; 12 bases fit TRDD3. The CDR3 extends over 23 amino acids. V gave up 5 bases and J gave up 0 bases; unmatched junction bases: 27. Germline V gene lookup returns CDR1 GEAIGNYY and CDR2 EKD. CDR3 DNA sequence: TGTGCCTGTGCCCCTATACCACTTCCTACAGCTGGGGGATACGGGCCGTACACCGATAAACTCATCTTT. Protein: CACAPIPLPTAGGYGPYTDKLIF.

This clone was observed a few times. The protein in TCRdb stems from a much larger clone and differs at residue 13 from this DNA's translation, likely a read error; here the protein is translated from the DNA. V and J are TRDV2 and TRDJ1; perhaps TRDD3 as D (6 bases). The length of the CDR3 is 15 residues. CDR1 GEAIGNYY and CDR2 EKD come from the germline V gene. CDR3 loop: CACDTLGTHTDKPIF. Written as DNA, the CDR3 is TGTGCCTGTGACACCCTGGGGACCCACACCGATAAACCCATCTTT.